A single sample is the source of the 7 T cell receptor beta chains below, sequenced in a study of T cell responses to AZD1222 COVID-19 vaccine. Measured with immunoSEQ multiplex PCR; TCRdb has only the in-frame clones, and not every one. The sample contains 140,000 to 150,000 clones, about nine tenths of which appear only once. The sample consisted of peripheral blood, taken 28 days after the second AZD1222 dose. These receptors were obtained from an adult who received the AZD1222 COVID-19 vaccine.

The gene calls are TRBV30 and TRBJ2-1, with D unresolved. V lost 0 bases and J lost 4, with 7 bases in between. This CDR3 comprises 13 residues. Germline V gene data show CDR1 as GTSNPN and CDR2 as SVGIG (reference sequence). The CDR3 sequence: CAWSVGGYNEQFF. For the CDR3, the DNA is TGTGCCTGGAGTGTCGGTGGGTACAATGAGCAGTTCTTC.

In DNA form, the CDR3 reads TGTGCCAGCAGCTTAGTTCCGGCAGGGGGCACCGGGGAGCTGTTTTTT. Translated: CASSLVPAGGTGELFF. The V and J genes are TRBV7-2 and TRBJ2-2; TRBD1 matches at 7 bases. The germline gives CDR1 SGHTA, CDR2 FQGNSA. Losses at the gene ends were 1 base for V and 4 bases for J; bases not matched to a gene: 6. CDR3 size: 16 residues. Combining the CDR3 with reference TRBV7-2 and TRBJ2-2 gives the whole variable domain GAGVSQSPSNKVTEKGKDVELRCDPISGHTALYWYRQSLGQGLEFLIYFQGNSAPDKSGLPSDRFSAERTGGSVSTLTIQRTQQEDSAVYLCASSLVPAGGTGELFFGEGSRLTVL.

The V and J genes are TRBV28 and TRBJ2-7, with 10 bases matching TRBD1. This CDR3 is 15 amino acids long. Germline V gene sequence: CDR1 MDHEN, CDR2 SYDVKM. Trimming at V came to 5 bases and at J to 9 bases, leaving 13 bases not matched to a gene. The CDR3 reads CASSPPGQGFPGQYF. DNA of the CDR3: TGTGCCAGCAGTCCTCCGGGACAGGGGTTCCCGGGGCAGTACTTC.

The rearrangement links TRBV27 to TRBJ1-5; weak D call: TRBD1 (5 bases). The CDR3 extends over 15 amino acids. Trimming took 0 bases from V and 5 from J, leaving 11 bases between them. Germline V gene data show CDR1 as MNHEY and CDR2 as SMNVEV (reference sequence). The CDR3 is CASSLSAGGHQPQHF. The CDR3 DNA is TGTGCCAGCAGTTTATCGGCTGGGGGACATCAGCCCCAGCATTTT.

The chain uses TRBV28 and TRBJ1-3, with TRBD1 matching over 7 bases. The CDR3 covers 15 residues. V lost 10 bases to trimming and J lost 4 bases; unmatched junction nucleotides: 13. In germline, CDR1 is MDHEN, CDR2 SYDVKM. The CDR3 region is CATLAGQAPGNTIYF. The CDR3 DNA sequence: TGTGCCACCCTAGCCGGACAGGCTCCGGGAAACACCATATATTTT.

The chain's CDR3 is CASSLGLAGTQETQYF. The CDR3 coding sequence is TGTGCCAGCAGCTTGGGGCTAGCGGGAACCCAAGAGACCCAGTACTTC. The J gene is TRBJ2-5, the V gene TRBV7-9; 9 positions match TRBD2. This CDR3 region has 16 residues. Germline V gene data show CDR1 as SEHNR and CDR2 as FQNEAQ (reference sequence). V was clipped by 3 bases and J by 1 base; unmatched bases: 6.

The chain is built from TRBV19 and TRBJ2-6; possibly TRBD1 for D (5 bases). CDR3 length equals 17 residues. The germline V and J ends were trimmed by 3 bases and 0 bases, with 12 bases remaining between them. Germline V gene sequence: CDR1 LNHDA, CDR2 SQIVND (reference sequence). In nucleotides, the CDR3 is TGTGCCAGTAGTATTTCGACAGCCATCTCTGGGGCCAACGTCCTGACTTTC. Its protein is CASSISTAISGANVLTF.